This entry concerns a single T cell receptor beta chain. Its antigen is still unknown. One end of the junction is discordant with germline, which a read error may explain. Extraction also yielded germline DNA, while blood RNA was obtained from unsorted whole blood. Prior to surgery, approximately 3.6 milliliters of peripheral blood were drawn. This entry comes from a study of tumor-infiltrating lymphocytes in primary liver carcinoma. Germline CDR1 reads LGHNA; CDR2 reads YNFKEQ. This CDR3 is 14 amino acids long. Making TCR beta cDNA involved around 540 ng total RNA and a constant-region primer. Library construction for TCR beta comprised three nested multiplex PCR rounds performed with slightly modified ARM-PCR. TRBV1-TRBV30 forward primers and a C-beta reverse primer were used in the first two PCR rounds, which each ran for ten to eleven cycles. TCRdb passed the multiplex PCR reads through MiXCR, listing each CDR3 protein once. The repertoire holds approximately 330,000 distinct CDR3 sequences, with roughly two thirds as singletons.

Broader study findings: Significantly larger top-250-clone fractions were found in tumors than in blood (p = 0.039). Unsorted bulk processing meant the study did not compare CD4+ and CD8+ repertoires. Tumor region pairs outstripped tumor-adjacent and tumor-blood pairs in overlap.

The source of this sequence is a man aged 40-50 years with primary liver carcinoma and hepatitis B virus infection. Sequencing used peripheral blood. The rearrangement uses TRBV4-2 and TRBJ2-7; unclear D gene. The CDR3 sequence: CASSQDYPGYEQHF. CDR3 nucleotides: TGTGCCAGCAGCCAAGATTACCCAGGCTACGAGCAGCACTTC.